This TCR beta chain was identified during a study of blood T cell repertoires in COVID-19. The overall study: Specimens from acute and convalescent COVID-19 originated in the United States, Italy and Spain. T cells, B-cell-depleted T cells, or PBMCs supplied cDNA or gDNA.

Sequencing used immunoSEQ multiplex PCR; TCRdb keeps in-frame clones, though not all of them. The table has tens of thousands of clones, around 70% seen once. Input material: peripheral blood. This sequence originates from a woman aged 70-85 years with COVID-19, enrolled during active disease.

CDR3 protein: CASSTTGGTEAFF. CDR3 bases: TGTGCCAGTAGTACAACAGGGGGCACTGAAGCTTTCTTT. V gene TRBV19 combines with J gene TRBJ1-1; 8 nucleotides line up with TRBD1. J was trimmed by 4 bases and V by 4 bases; bases with no gene match: 2. Germline CDR1 reads LNHDA; CDR2 reads SQIVND (reference sequence). The CDR3 covers 13 residues. The variable domain in full, completed from reference TRBV19 and TRBJ1-1, reads DGGITQSPKYLFRKEGQNVTLSCEQNLNHDAMYWYRQDPGQGLRLIYYSQIVNDFQKGDIAEGYSVSREKKESFPLTVTSAQKNPTAFYLCASSTTGGTEAFFGQGTRLTVV.